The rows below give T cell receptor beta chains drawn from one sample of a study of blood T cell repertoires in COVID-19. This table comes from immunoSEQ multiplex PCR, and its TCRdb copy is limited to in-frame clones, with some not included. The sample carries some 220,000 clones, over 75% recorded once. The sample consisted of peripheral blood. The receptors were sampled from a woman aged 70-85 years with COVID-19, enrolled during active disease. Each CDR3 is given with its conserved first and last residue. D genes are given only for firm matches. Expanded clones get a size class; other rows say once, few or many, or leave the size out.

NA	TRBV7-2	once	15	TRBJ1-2	TGTGCCAGCAGCTTGTGGGCAGGGGTCCTCGATGGCTACACCTTC	CASSLWAGVLDGYTF
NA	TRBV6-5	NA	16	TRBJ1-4	TGTGCCAGCAGTTACCGACTGGGGGCGACTAATGAAAAACTGTTTTTT	CASSYRLGATNEKLFF
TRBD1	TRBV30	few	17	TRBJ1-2	TGTGCCTGGACCCTAGGGACAGGGACTTATACCTCATCGGGCTACACCTTC	CAWTLGTGTYTSSGYTF
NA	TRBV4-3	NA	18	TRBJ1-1	TGCGCCAGCAGCCAATTCGAGGGCCTTACAGGGTTGGGCACTGAAGCTTTCTTT	CASSQFEGLTGLGTEAFF
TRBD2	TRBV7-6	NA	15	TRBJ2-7	TGTGCCAGCAGCTCCAGAGCGGGAATCGACCGCGAGCAGTACTTC	CASSSRAGIDREQYF
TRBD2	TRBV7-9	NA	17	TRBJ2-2	TGTGCCAGCAGCTTGGGGACTAGCGGGAGGATCACCGGGGAGCTGTTTTTT	CASSLGTSGRITGELFF
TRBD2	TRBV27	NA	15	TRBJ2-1	TGTGCCAGCAGTTTATCGGCTAGCGGGAGCAATGAGCAGTTCTTC	CASSLSASGSNEQFF
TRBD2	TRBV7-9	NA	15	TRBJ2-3	TGTGCCAGCAGCTCTAGCGGGGGCTTCACAGATACGCAGTATTTT	CASSSSGGFTDTQYF
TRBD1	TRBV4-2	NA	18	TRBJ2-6	TGTGCCAGCAGCCAAGAGACAGGGGGCGCTTCTGGGGCCAACGTCCTGACTTTC	CASSQETGGASGANVLTF
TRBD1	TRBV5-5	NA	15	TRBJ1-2	TGTGCCAGCAGCGGTGGGACAGGGGGTTTCTATGGCTACACCTTC	CASSGGTGGFYGYTF
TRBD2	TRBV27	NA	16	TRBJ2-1	TGTGCCAGCAGTCCCCCCCGGGGGGGGGCATATCGTGAGCAGTTCTTC	CASSPPRGGAYREQFF
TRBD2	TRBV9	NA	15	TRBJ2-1	TGTGCCAGCAGCTCCGCGGGGGGGTGGAACAATGAGCAGTTCTTC	CASSSAGGWNNEQFF
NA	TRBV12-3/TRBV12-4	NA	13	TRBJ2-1	TGTGCCAGCAGCCGCTCGACTATTTTTGAGCAGTTCTTC	CASSRSTIFEQFF
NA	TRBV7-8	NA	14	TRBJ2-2	TGTGCCAGCAGCACACTAATGAACACCGGGGAGCTGTTTTTT	CASSTLMNTGELFF
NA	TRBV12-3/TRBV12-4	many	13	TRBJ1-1	TGTGCCAGCAGTTTCTTTCAGGGTCCTGAAGCTTTCTTT	CASSFFQGPEAFF
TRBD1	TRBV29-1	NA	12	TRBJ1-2	TGCAGCGTTGAAAGGACAGGGAGGGGCTACACCTTC	CSVERTGRGYTF
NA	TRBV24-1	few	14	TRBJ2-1	TGTGCCACCAGTGATTTAATACTCCCAGGTGAGCAGTTCTTC	CATSDLILPGEQFF
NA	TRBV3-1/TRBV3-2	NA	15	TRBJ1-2	TGTGCCAGCAGCCAAGATCTGGGCCGGGAGGGGGGCTACACCTTC	CASSQDLGREGGYTF
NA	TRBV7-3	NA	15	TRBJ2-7	TGTGCCAGCAGTCGACCGGGCTTTGGAGGATACGAGCAGTACTTC	CASSRPGFGGYEQYF
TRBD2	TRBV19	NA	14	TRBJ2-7	TGTGCCAGTAGTGCGTTAGCGGGACCCTACGAGCAGTACTTC	CASSALAGPYEQYF
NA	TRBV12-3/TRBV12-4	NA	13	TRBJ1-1	TGTGCCAGCGCGGGATTCATGAACACTGAAGCTTTCTTT	CASAGFMNTEAFF
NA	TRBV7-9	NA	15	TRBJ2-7	TGTGCCAGCAGCTTAGCCGGCGGGCAGACCTACGAGCAGTACTTC	CASSLAGGQTYEQYF
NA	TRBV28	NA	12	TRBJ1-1	TGTGCCAGCACCGCGGGGAACACTGAAGCTTTCTTT	CASTAGNTEAFF
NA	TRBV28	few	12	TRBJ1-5	TGTGCCAGCAGTCTTCCGAATCAGCCCCAGCATTTT	CASSLPNQPQHF
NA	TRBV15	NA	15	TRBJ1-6	TGTGCCACCAGCAGAGATCCAGGGGTATCTTCACCCCTCCACTTT	CATSRDPGVSSPLHF
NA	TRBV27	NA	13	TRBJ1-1	TGTGCCAGCAGTTTCATCAAGAACACTGAAGCTTTCTTT	CASSFIKNTEAFF
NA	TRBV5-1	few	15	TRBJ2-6	TGCGCCAGCAGAGAGGGAACCTCTGGGGCCAACGTCCTGACTTTC	CASREGTSGANVLTF
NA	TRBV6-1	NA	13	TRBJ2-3	TGTGCCAGCAGTGAAGGTACAGGGGATACGCAGTATTTT	CASSEGTGDTQYF
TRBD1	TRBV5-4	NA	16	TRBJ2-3	TGTGCCAGCAGCCCTGACAGGGCCTCTAGCACAGATACGCAGTATTTT	CASSPDRASSTDTQYF
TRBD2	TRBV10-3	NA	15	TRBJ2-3	TGTGCCATCAGTGGGACTAGCGGGAGCACAGATACGCAGTATTTT	CAISGTSGSTDTQYF
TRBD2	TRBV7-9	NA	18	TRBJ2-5	TGTGCCACCCGGGCCGGCCTAGCGGGGAGAGCGTACCAAGAGACCCAGTACTTC	CATRAGLAGRAYQETQYF
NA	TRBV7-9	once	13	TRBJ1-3	TGTGCCAGCAGCCTAGTCGTTGGAAACACCATATATTTT	CASSLVVGNTIYF
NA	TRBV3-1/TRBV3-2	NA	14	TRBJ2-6	TGTGCCAGCAGCCAAGTGTATGGGGCCAACGTCCTGACTTTC	CASSQVYGANVLTF